Shown below are 13 T cell receptor beta chains from a single sample sequenced in a study of response to subunit inactivated influenza vaccine. TCRdb re-called the RT-PCR reads through MiXCR, storing one row per CDR3 protein. Of 700,000 to 900,000 distinct CDR3 sequences in the sample, about 20% were seen once. The sample here was PBMCs from blood, taken 5 to 6 days after vaccination. Every receptor here comes from a man aged 50 to 60 who received an inactivated influenza vaccine.

The sample holds a few counts of this clonotype. The rearrangement links TRBV12-3 or TRBV12-4 to TRBJ2-5; D unresolved. Deletions cut 7 bases from V and 9 bases from J, with 21 bases between. The CDR3 runs to 14 residues. Here the CDR3 DNA reads TGTGCCAGCAAATCACGGGCCGTCGCTGGGGCCCAGTACTTC. Translating gives CASKSRAVAGAQYF.

This clonotype turned up a few times. The gene calls are TRBV5-1 and TRBJ2-7; TRBD1 might be the D (5 bases). The CDR3 contains 15 residues. The germline V and J ends were trimmed by 3 bases and 7 bases, with 20 bases remaining between them. Germline lookup yields CDR1 SGHRS and CDR2 YFSETQ. CDR3 amino acids: CASSSSGAPAGEQYF. In DNA form, the CDR3 reads TGCGCCAGCAGCTCCTCTGGGGCCCCAGCCGGAGAGCAGTACTTC.

Only a few counts were recorded for this clonotype. The V gene is TRBV20-1, the J gene TRBJ2-5; TRBD1 might be the D (6 bases). Germline CDR1 and CDR2: DFQATT and SNEGSKA (reference sequence). The V gene lost 3 bases and the J gene lost 4 bases, with 15 bases spanning the gap. This CDR3 comprises 14 residues. The CDR3 DNA reads as TGCAGTGCTAGTGGCAGGGGCATAGGAGAGACCCAGTACTTC. Protein: CSASGRGIGETQYF.

This clonotype was found many times. The V gene is TRBV20-1, the J gene TRBJ2-1, with 8 bases matching TRBD2. The CDR3 runs to 14 residues. CDR1 and CDR2 from the germline V gene are DFQATT and SNEGSKA (reference sequence). Trimming cost V 0 bases and J 4 bases; bases outside gene matches: 2. CDR3 sequence: CSARDLAGYNEQFF. CDR3 nucleotides: TGCAGTGCTAGAGATTTAGCGGGATACAATGAGCAGTTCTTC.

This rearrangement joins TRBV4-3 to TRBJ2-7; unclear D gene. This CDR3 comprises 16 residues. V lost 1 base to trimming and J lost 0 bases, with 13 bases between them. Germline V CDR1 and CDR2: LGHNA, YSLEER. CDR3 in amino acids: CASSQVVARFSYEQYF. For the CDR3, the DNA is TGCGCCAGCAGCCAAGTTGTAGCTAGATTCTCCTACGAGCAGTACTTC.

This clonotype has just a few counts. The V call is TRBV20-1, the J call TRBJ2-1, with D perhaps matching TRBD1 or TRBD2 (5 bases each). This CDR3 is 13 amino acids long. CDR1 DFQATT and CDR2 SNEGSKA come from the germline V gene (reference sequence). The ends were cut back, 6 bases at V and 7 bases at J, with 16 bases in the middle. CDR3 nucleotide sequence: TGCAGTGCCTCGGGGCCGTTTGAAAATGAGCAGTTCTTC. It yields the protein CSASGPFENEQFF.

The chain links TRBV20-1 to TRBJ1-1; 11 nucleotides align to TRBD1. With 2 bases clipped from V and 5 bases from J, the junction kept 4 bases outside the gene matches. The CDR3 contains 14 residues. Germline V gene data show CDR1 as DFQATT and CDR2 as SNEGSKA (reference sequence). The CDR3 reads CSARSGTGGTEAFF. As DNA, the CDR3 is TGCAGTGCTAGATCCGGGACAGGGGGAACTGAAGCTTTCTTT.

This clonotype appeared a few times. This chain links TRBV5-1 with TRBJ1-4; D is uncertain. Per germline, CDR1 SGHRS and CDR2 YFSETQ. The CDR3 is made up of 14 amino acids. With 3 bases removed from V and 2 bases from J, the gap between germline ends came to 8 bases. DNA of the CDR3: TGCGCCAGCAGCTCGTGGGCGACTAATGAAAAACTGTTTTTT. This gives the protein CASSSWATNEKLFF. Supplemented by reference TRBV5-1 and TRBJ1-4, the full variable domain reads KAGVTQTPRYLIKTRGQQVTLSCSPISGHRSVSWYQQTPGQGLQFLFEYFSETQRNKGNFPGRFSGRQFSNSRSEMNVSTLELGDSALYLCASSSWATNEKLFFGSGTQLSVL.

V usage is TRBV12-3 or TRBV12-4 and J usage is TRBJ2-1; 11 bases are shared with TRBD2. V lost 6 bases to trimming and J lost 5 bases; unmatched junction nucleotides: 6. This CDR3 region has 15 residues. The CDR3, as DNA: TGTGCCAGCAGCTTTCTTAGCGGGAGGGACAATGAGCAGTTCTTC. Translating it yields CASSFLSGRDNEQFF.

This clonotype has more than one count but fewer than ten. The chain joins TRBV9 to TRBJ2-1; a weak D match, TRBD2 (5 bases). V was trimmed by 2 bases and J by 4 bases, leaving 13 bases between them. The CDR3 extends over 15 amino acids. CDR1 SGDLS and CDR2 YYNGEE come from the germline V gene. CDR3 in DNA: TGTGCCAGCAGCGTGTACATCGAGGGTTACAATGAGCAGTTCTTC. Amino acid sequence: CASSVYIEGYNEQFF.

The rearrangement links TRBV20-1 to TRBJ2-3; TRBD2 might be the D (5 bases). CDR1 DFQATT and CDR2 SNEGSKA come from the germline V gene (reference sequence). V was clipped by 2 bases and J by 3 bases, with 6 bases between them. The CDR3 contains 12 residues. CDR3 coding DNA: TGCAGTGCTAGACGAGGGACAGATACGCAGTATTTT. Translating gives CSARRGTDTQYF.

The CDR3 loop is CASSQEAKGLGQYF. The CDR3 nucleotides read TGCGCCAGCAGCCAAGAGGCGAAAGGGTTAGGGCAGTACTTC. The chain couples TRBV4-3 to TRBJ2-7; unclear D gene. From germline, CDR1 is LGHNA and CDR2 YSLEER. With 0 bases removed from V and 9 bases from J, the gap between germline ends came to 15 bases. This CDR3 spans 14 amino acids.

This rearrangement joins TRBV6-1 to TRBJ1-1; 7 nucleotides align to TRBD1. Germline V CDR1 and CDR2: MNHNS, SASEGT. V lost 4 bases, J lost 3 bases, and 8 bases stayed unmatched. This CDR3 has 15 residues. This CDR3 is CASSARDSPYTEAFF. For the CDR3, the DNA is TGTGCCAGCAGTGCCCGGGACAGTCCTTACACTGAAGCTTTCTTT.